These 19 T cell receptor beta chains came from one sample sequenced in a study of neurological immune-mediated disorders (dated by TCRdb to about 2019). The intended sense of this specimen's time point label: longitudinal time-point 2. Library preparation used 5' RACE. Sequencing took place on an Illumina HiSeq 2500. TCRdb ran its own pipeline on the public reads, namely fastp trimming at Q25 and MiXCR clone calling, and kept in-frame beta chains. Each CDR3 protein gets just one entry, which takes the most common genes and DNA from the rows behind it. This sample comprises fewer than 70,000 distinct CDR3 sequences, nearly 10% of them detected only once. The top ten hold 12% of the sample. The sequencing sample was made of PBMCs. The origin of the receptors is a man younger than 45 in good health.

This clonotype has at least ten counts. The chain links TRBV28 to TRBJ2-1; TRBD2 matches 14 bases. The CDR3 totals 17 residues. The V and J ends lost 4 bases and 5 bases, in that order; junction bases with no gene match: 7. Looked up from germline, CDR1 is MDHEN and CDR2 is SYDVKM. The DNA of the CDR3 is TGTGCCAGCAGTTACGGGACTAGCGGGAGCCTTAACAATGAGCAGTTCTTC. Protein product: CASSYGTSGSLNNEQFF.

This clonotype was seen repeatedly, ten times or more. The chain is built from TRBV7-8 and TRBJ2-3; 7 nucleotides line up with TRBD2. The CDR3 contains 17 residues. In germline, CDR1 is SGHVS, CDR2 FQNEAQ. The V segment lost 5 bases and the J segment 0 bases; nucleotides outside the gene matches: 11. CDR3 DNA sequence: TGTGCCAGCAGCCCGCGGCCGACTAGCCCTAGCACAGATACGCAGTATTTT. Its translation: CASSPRPTSPSTDTQYF. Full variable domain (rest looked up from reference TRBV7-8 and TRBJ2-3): GAGVSQSPRYKVAKRGQDVALRCDPISGHVSLFWYQQALGQGPEFLTYFQNEAQLDKSGLPSDRFFAERPEGSVSTLKIQRTQQEDSAVYLCASSPRPTSPSTDTQYFGPGTRLTVL.

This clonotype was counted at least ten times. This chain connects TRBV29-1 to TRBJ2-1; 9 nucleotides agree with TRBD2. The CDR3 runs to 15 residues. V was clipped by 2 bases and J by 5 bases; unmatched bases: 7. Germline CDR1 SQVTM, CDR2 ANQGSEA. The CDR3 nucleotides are TGCAGCGTTGAATGGGGGCGGGAGGGAAACAATGAGCAGTTCTTC. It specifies CSVEWGREGNNEQFF.

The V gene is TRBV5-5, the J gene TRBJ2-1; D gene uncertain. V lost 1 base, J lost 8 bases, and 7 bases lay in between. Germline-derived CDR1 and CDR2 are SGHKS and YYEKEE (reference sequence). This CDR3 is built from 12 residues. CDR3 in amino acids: CASSLLYDEQFF. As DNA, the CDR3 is TGTGCCAGCAGCTTGTTATACGATGAGCAGTTCTTC.

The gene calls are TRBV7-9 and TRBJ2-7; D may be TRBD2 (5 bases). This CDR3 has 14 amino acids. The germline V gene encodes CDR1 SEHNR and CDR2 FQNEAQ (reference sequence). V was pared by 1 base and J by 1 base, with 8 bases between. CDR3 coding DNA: TGTGCCAGCAGCTTAGGAGGGCAATCCTACGAGCAGTACTTC. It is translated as CASSLGGQSYEQYF.

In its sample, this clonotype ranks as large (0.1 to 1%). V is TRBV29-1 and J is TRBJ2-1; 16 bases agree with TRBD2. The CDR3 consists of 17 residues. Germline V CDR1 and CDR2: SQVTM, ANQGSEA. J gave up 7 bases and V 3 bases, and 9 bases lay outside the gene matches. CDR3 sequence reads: CSVDSGLAGGPWNEQFF. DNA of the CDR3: TGCAGCGTTGATTCGGGACTAGCGGGAGGGCCTTGGAATGAGCAGTTCTTC.

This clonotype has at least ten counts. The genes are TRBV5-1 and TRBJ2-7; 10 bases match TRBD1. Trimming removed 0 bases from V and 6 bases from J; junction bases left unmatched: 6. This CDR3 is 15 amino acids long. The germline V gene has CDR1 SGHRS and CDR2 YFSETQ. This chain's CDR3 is CASSLALGTGAEQYF. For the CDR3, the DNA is TGCGCCAGCAGCTTGGCCTTGGGGACAGGGGCCGAGCAGTACTTC.

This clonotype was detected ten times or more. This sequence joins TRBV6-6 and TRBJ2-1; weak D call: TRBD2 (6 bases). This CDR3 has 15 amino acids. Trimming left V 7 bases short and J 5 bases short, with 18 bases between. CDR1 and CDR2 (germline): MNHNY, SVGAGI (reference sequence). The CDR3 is CASTLSSVANNEQFF. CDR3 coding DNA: TGTGCCAGCACACTCTCTAGCGTTGCGAACAATGAGCAGTTCTTC.

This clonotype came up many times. In DNA, the CDR3 is TGTGCCAGCAGCCCCGCTAGCGGGAGGTCTATGGGGACCCAGTACTTC. Translation: CASSPASGRSMGTQYF. The rearrangement uses TRBV6-2 or TRBV6-3 and TRBJ2-5; 11 bases are a match to TRBD2. Germline CDR1 MNHEY, CDR2 SVGEGT. J gave up 7 bases and V 6 bases, and 13 bases lay outside the gene matches. This CDR3 has 16 amino acids.

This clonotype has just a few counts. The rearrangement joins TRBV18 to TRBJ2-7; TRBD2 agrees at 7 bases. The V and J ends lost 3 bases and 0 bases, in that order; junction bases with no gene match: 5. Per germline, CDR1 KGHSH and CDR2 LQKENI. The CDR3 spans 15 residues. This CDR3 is CASSPKAGSSYEQYF. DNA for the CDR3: TGTGCCAGCTCACCTAAAGCGGGAAGCTCCTACGAGCAGTACTTC.

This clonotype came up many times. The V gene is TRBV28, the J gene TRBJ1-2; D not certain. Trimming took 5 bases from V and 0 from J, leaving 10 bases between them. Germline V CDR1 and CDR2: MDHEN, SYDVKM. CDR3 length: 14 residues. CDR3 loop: CASSTTYPNYGYTF. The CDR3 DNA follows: TGTGCCAGCAGTACCACGTACCCTAACTATGGCTACACCTTC.

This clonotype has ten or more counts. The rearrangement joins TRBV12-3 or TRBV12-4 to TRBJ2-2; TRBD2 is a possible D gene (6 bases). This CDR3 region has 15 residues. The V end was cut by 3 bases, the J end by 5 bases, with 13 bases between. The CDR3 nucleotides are TGTGCCAGCAGTTTTAGGGCAGGAGGGACCGGGGAGCTGTTTTTT. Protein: CASSFRAGGTGELFF.

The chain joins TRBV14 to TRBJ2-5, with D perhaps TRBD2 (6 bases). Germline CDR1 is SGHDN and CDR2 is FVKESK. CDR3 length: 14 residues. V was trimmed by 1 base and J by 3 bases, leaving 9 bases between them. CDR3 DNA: TGTGCCAGCAGCCAAGCGGGGGTCGAAGAGACCCAGTACTTC. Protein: CASSQAGVEETQYF. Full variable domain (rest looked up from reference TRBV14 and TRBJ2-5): EAGVTQFPSHSVIEKGQTVTLRCDPISGHDNLYWYRRVMGKEIKFLLHFVKESKQDESGMPNNRFLAERTGGTYSTLKVQPAELEDSGVYFCASSQAGVEETQYFGPGTRLLVL.

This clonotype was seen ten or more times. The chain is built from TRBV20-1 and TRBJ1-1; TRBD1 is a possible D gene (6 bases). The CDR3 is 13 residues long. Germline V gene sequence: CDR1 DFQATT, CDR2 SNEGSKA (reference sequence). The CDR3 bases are TGCAGCGCACCTCGGGGACATCACACTGAAGCTTTCTTT. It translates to CSAPRGHHTEAFF.

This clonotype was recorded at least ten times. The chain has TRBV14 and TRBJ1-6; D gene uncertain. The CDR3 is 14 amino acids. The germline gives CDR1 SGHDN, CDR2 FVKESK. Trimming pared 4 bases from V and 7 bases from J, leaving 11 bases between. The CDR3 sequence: CASSRSSGNSPLHF. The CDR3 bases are TGTGCCAGCAGCCGATCTTCGGGAAATTCACCCCTCCACTTT.

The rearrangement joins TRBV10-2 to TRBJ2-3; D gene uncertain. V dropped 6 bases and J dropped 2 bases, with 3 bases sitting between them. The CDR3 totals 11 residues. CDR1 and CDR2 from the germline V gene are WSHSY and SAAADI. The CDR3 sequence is CASRATDTQYF. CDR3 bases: TGCGCCAGCAGGGCCACAGATACGCAGTATTTT.

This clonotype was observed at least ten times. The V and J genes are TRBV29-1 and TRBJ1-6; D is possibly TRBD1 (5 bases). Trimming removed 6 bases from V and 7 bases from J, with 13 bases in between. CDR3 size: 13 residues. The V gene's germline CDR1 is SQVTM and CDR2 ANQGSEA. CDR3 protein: CSVQGTGNSPLHF. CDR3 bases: TGCAGCGTCCAAGGGACGGGGAATTCACCCCTCCACTTT.

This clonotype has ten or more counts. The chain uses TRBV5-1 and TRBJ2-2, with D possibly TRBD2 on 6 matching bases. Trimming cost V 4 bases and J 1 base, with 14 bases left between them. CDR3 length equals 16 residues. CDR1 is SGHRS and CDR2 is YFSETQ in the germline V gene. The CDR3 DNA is TGCGCCAGCAGCCCAATGACTAGGCAGAACACCGGGGAGCTGTTTTTT. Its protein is CASSPMTRQNTGELFF.

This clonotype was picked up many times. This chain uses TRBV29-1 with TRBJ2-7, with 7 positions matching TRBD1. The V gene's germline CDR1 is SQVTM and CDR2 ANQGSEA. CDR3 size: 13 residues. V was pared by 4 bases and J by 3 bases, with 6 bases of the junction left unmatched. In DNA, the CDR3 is TGCAGCGTTGCCGGGACAGCAGACTACGAGCAGTACTTC. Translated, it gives CSVAGTADYEQYF.